This entry features one T cell receptor (beta chain) sequence. Its antigen remains unidentified. The data originate from a study of CD8 T cells in ankylosing spondylitis. Findings of the study overall: In ankylosing spondylitis blood, a motif of roughly eight highly homologous TCR beta variants appeared characteristic.

TCRdb fed the 5' RACE reads into MiXCR, producing one record per CDR3 protein. Of fewer than 400,000 distinct CDR3 sequences in the sample, about 15% were seen once. This receptor was identified in a male donor with ankylosing spondylitis or in good health (not recorded which). Input material: blood, either unsorted or a sorted T cell fraction (not recorded which).

The CDR3 bases are TGTGCCAGCAGCCGGGACAGGGTTGAAAAACTGTTTTTT. Translation: CASSRDRVEKLFF. The chain employs TRBV11-2 and TRBJ1-4; TRBD1 agrees at 9 bases. Germline lookup yields CDR1 SGHAT and CDR2 FQNNGV. This CDR3 is built from 13 residues. J gave up 7 bases and V 5 bases, and 2 bases lay outside the gene matches.